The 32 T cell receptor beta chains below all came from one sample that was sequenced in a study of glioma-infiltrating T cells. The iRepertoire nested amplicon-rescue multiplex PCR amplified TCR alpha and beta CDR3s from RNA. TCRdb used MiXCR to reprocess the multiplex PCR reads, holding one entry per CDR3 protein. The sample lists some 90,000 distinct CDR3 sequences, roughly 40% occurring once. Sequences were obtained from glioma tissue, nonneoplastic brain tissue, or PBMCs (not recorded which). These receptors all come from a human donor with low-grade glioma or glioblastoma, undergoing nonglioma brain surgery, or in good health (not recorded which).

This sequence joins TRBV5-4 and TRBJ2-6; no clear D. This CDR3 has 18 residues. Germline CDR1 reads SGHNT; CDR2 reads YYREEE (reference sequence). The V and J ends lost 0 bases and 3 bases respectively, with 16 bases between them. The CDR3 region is CASSLAIGSSRGANVLTF. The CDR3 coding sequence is TGTGCCAGCAGCTTGGCCATAGGTTCCTCTCGTGGGGCCAACGTCCTGACTTTC. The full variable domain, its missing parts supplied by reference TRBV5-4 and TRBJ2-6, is ETGVTQSPTHLIKTRGQQVTLRCSSQSGHNTVSWYQQALGQGPQFIFQYYREEENGRGNFPPRFSGLQFPNYSSELNVNALELDDSALYLCASSLAIGSSRGANVLTFGAGSRLTVL.

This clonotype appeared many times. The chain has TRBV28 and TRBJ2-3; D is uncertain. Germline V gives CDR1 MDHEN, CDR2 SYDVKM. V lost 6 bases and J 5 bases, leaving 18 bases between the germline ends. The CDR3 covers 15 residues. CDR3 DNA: TGTGCCAGCAGCCCCGCTAGAATGGGTAGAGATACGCAGTATTTT. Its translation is CASSPARMGRDTQYF.

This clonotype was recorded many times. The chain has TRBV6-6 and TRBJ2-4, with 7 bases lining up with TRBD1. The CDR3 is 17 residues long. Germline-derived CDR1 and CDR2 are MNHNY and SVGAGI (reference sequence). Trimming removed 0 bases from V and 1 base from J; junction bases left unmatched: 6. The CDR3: CASSYSSTDRAKNIQYF. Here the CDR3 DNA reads TGTGCCAGCAGTTACTCATCGACGGACAGGGCCAAAAACATTCAGTACTTC.

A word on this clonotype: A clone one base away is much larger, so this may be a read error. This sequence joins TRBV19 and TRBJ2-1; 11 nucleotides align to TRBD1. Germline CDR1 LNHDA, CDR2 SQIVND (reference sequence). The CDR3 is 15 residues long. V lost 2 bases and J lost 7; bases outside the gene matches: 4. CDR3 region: CASSIPGQGVNEQFF. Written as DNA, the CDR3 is TGTGCCAGTAGTATACCGGGACAGGGGGTTAATGAGCAGTTCTTC.

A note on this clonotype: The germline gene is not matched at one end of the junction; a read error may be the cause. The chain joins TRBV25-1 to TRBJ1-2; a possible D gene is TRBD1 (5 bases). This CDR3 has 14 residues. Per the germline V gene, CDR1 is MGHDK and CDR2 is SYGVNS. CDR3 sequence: CASSSSETACGYTF. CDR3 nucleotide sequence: TGTGCCAGCAGTTCGTCCGAGACAGCCTGTGGATACACATTC.

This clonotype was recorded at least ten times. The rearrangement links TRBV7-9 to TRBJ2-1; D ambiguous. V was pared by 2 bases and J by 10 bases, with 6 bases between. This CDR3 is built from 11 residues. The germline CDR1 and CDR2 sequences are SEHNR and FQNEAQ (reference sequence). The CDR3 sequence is CASSLLGEQFF. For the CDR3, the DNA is TGTGCCAGCAGCTTATTGGGGGAGCAGTTCTTC.

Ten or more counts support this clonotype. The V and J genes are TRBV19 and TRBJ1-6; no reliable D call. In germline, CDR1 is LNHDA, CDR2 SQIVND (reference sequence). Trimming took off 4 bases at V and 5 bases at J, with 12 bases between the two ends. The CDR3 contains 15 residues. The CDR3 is CASSSARENNSPLHF. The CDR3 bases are TGTGCCAGTAGTAGTGCCCGGGAAAATAATTCACCCCTCCACTTT.

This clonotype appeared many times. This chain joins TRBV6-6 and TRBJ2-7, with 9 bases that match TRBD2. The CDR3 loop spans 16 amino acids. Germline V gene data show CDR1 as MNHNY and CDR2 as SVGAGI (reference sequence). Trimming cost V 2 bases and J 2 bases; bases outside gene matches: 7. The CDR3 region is CASSYDPGLATYEQYF. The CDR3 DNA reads TGTGCCAGCAGTTACGATCCGGGACTAGCTACCTACGAGCAGTACTTC.

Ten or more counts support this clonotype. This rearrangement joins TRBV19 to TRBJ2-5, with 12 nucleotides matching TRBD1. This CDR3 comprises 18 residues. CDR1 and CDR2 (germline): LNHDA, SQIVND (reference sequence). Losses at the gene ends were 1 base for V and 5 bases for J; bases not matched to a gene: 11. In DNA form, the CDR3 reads TGTGCCAGTAGTATAGCCGTCCGGGACAGGGGGCGCAGGGAGACCCAGTACTTC. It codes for CASSIAVRDRGRRETQYF.

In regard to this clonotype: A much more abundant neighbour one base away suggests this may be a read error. In DNA form, the CDR3 reads TGTGCCAGCAGCTCTTTAGTGGCGGGGACAGGGGTCGTCTCCTACGAGCAGTACTTC. Translated: CASSSLVAGTGVVSYEQYF. This chain uses TRBV5-4 with TRBJ2-7; 10 nucleotides agree with TRBD1. The CDR3 runs 19 residues. V shed 3 bases, J shed 0 bases, and the junction held 15 bases outside the gene matches. Germline CDR1 reads SGHNT; CDR2 reads YYREEE (reference sequence).

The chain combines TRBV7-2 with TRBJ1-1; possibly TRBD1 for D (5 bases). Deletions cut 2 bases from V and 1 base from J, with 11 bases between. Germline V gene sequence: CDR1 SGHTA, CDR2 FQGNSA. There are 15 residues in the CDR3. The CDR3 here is CASSLLGGQNTEAFF. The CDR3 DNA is TGTGCCAGCAGCTTATTAGGAGGACAGAACACTGAAGCTTTCTTT.

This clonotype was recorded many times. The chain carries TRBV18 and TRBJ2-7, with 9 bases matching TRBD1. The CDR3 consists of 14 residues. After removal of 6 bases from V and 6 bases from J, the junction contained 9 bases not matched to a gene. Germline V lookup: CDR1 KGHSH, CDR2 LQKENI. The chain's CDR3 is CASSPKTGGSEQYF. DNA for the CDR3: TGTGCCAGCTCGCCAAAGACAGGGGGGTCCGAGCAGTACTTC.

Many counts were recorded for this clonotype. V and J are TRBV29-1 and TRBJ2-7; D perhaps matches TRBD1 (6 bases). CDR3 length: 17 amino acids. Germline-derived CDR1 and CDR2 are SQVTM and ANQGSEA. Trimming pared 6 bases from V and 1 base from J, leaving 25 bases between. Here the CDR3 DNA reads TGCAGCGTCATATACCCACCTTACTTGACAGGATCCTACGAGCAGTACTTC. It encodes CSVIYPPYLTGSYEQYF.

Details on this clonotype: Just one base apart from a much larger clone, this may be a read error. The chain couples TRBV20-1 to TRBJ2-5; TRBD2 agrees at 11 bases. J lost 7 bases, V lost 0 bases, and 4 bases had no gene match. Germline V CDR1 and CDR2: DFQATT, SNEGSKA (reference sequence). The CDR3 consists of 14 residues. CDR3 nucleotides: TGCAGTGCTAGAGACCCGCTAGCGGGAGGGACCCAGTACTTC. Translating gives CSARDPLAGGTQYF.

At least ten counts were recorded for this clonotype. Here the CDR3 DNA reads TGTGCCAGCAGCTTATTTCTCCCCGGGGAGCTGTTTTTT. This encodes CASSLFLPGELFF. V and J are TRBV13 and TRBJ2-2, with no clear D. Germline V gives CDR1 PRHDT, CDR2 FYEKMQ (reference sequence). The CDR3 has 13 residues. Trimming pared 2 bases from V and 6 bases from J, leaving 7 bases between.

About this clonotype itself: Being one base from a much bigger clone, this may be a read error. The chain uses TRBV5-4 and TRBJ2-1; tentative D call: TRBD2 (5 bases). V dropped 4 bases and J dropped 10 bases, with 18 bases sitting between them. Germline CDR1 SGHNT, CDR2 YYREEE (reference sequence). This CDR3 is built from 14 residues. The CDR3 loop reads CASSLRVFPGEQFF. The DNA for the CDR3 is TGTGCCAGCAGCCTGAGGGTCTTTCCCGGGGAGCAGTTCTTC.

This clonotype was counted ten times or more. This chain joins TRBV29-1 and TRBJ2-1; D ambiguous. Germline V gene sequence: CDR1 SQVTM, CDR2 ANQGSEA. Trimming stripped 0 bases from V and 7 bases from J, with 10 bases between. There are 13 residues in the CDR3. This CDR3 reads CSVEDSLRNEQFF. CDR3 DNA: TGCAGCGTTGAAGACTCCCTGCGAAATGAGCAGTTCTTC.

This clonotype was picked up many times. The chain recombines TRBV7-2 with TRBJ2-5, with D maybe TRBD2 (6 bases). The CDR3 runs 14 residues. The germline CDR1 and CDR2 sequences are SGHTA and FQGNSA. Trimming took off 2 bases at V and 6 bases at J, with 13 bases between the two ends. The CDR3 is CASSLQSLAQTQYF. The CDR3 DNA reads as TGTGCCAGCAGCTTACAGTCGCTAGCGCAGACCCAGTACTTC.

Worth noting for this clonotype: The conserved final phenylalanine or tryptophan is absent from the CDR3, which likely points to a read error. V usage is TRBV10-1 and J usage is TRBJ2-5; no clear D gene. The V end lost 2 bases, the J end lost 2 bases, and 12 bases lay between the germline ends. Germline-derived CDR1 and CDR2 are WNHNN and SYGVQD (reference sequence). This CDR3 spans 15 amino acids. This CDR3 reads CASSEPINEQETQYS. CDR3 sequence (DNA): TGCGCCAGCAGTGAGCCGATCAACGAGCAAGAGACCCAGTACTCC.

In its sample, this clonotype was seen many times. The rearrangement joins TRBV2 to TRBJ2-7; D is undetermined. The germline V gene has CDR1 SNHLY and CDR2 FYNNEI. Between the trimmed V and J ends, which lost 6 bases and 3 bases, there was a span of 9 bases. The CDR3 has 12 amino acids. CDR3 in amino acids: CASRIRIYEQYF. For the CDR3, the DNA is TGTGCCAGCAGGATCAGGATCTACGAGCAGTACTTC.

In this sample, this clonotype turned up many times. CDR3 sequence reads: CASSLDPSSSLREQYF. The CDR3 nucleotides are TGTGCCAGCAGTTTAGATCCCTCTAGCTCCCTACGGGAGCAGTACTTC. The gene calls are TRBV12-3 or TRBV12-4 and TRBJ2-7; possibly TRBD2 for D (5 bases). V was shortened by 1 base and J by 7 bases, with 20 bases between the two germline ends. The CDR3 is made up of 16 amino acids.

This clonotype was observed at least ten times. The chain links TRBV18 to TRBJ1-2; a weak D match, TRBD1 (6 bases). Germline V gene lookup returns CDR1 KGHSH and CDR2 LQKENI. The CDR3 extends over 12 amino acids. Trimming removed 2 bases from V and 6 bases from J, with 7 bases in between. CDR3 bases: TGTGCCAGCTCACCAGAGGGGGATGGCTACACCTTC. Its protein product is CASSPEGDGYTF.

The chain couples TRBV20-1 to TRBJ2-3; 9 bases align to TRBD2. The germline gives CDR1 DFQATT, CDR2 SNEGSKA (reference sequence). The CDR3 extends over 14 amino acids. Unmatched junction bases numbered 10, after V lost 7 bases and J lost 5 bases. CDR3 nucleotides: TGCAGTGTCGGGGTCCTAGCGGGGCTAGATACGCAGTATTTT. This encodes CSVGVLAGLDTQYF.

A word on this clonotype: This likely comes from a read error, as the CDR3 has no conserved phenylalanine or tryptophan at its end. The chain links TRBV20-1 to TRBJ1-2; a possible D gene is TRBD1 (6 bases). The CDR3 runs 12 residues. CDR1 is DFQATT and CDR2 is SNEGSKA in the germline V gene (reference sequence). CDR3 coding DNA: TGCGGTGCTAGAGGCAGGGGCTATGGCTACACCTTA. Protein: CGARGRGYGYTL.

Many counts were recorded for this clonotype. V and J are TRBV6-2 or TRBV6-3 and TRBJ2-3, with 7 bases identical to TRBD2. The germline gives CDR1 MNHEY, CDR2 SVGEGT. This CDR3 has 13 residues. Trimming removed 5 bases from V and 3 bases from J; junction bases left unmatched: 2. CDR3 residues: CASSRGGTDTQYF. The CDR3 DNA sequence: TGTGCCAGCAGTCGCGGGGGAACAGATACGCAGTATTTT.

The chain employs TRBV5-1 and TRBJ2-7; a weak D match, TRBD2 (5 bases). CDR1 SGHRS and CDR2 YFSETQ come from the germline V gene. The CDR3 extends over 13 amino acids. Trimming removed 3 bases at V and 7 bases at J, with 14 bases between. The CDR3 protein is CASSSLARGEQYF. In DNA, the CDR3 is TGCGCCAGCAGCTCCCTCGCCCGGGGTGAGCAGTACTTC.

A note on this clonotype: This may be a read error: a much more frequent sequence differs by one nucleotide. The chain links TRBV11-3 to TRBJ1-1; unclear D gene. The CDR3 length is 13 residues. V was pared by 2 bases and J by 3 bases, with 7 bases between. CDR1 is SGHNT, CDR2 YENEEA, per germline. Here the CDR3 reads CASSLWHDTEAFF. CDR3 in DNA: TGTGCCAGCAGCTTATGGCATGACACTGAAGCTTTCTTT.

The CDR3 DNA follows: TGTGCCACCAGCAGCCTCGCCTCAGGGGGGGAGACCCAGTACTTC. This sequence encodes CATSSLASGGETQYF. V gene TRBV15 combines with J gene TRBJ2-5; the D gene is possibly TRBD1 (7 bases). CDR3 length equals 15 residues. V lost 3 bases and J 5 bases, leaving 16 bases between the germline ends. Germline V gene sequence: CDR1 LNHNV, CDR2 YYDKDF (reference sequence).

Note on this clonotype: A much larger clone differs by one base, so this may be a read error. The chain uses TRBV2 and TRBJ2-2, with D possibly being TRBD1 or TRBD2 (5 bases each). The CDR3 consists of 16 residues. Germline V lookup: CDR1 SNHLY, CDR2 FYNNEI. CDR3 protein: CASGERGLANTGELFF. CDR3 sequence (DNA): TGTGCCAGCGGTGAACGGGGCTTAGCGAACACCGGGGAGCTGTTTTTT. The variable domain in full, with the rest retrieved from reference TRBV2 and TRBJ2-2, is EPEVTQTPSHQVTQMGQEVILRCVPISNHLYFYWYRQILGQKVEFLVSFYNNEISEKSEIFDDQFSVERPDGSNFTLKIRSTKLEDSAMYFCASGERGLANTGELFFGEGSRLTVL.

The CDR3, as DNA: TGTGCCACCAGCAGCCTCGGGACCCAGGACACAGATACGCAGTATTTT. Translation gives CATSSLGTQDTDTQYF. The rearrangement links TRBV15 to TRBJ2-3; D possibly uses TRBD1 or TRBD2 (5 bases each). Germline CDR1 and CDR2: LNHNV and YYDKDF (reference sequence). V lost 3 bases and J lost 2, with 15 bases in between. CDR3 length: 16 residues.

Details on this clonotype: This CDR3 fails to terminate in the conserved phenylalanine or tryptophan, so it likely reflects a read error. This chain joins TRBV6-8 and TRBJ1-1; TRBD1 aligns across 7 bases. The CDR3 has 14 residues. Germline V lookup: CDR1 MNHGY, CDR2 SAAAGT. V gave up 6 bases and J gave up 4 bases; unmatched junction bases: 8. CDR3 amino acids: CASSVLQGITEAFL. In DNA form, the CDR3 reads TGTGCCAGCAGCGTCCTACAGGGGATCACTGAAGCTTTCCTT.

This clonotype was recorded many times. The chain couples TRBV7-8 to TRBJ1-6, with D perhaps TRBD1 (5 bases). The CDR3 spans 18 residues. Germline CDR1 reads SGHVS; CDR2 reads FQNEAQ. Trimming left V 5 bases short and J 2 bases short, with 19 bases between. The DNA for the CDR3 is TGTGCCAGCAGCCGGTTTGTGGGGGATGGGACCTATAATTCACCCCTCCACTTT. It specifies CASSRFVGDGTYNSPLHF.